These 21 T cell receptor beta chains were sequenced from one sample in a study of multiple sclerosis patients with progressive multifocal leukoencephalopathy. The time point: roughly 12 months of natalizumab therapy. The assay was immunoSEQ multiplex PCR, and TCRdb's table has in-frame clones only and misses some. Of 20,000 to 30,000 clones in the sample, about 91% are singletons; the top ten hold approximately 2.3%. The sequences come from PBMCs, collected from a patient treated with natalizumab. The receptors derive from a man aged 30 to 45 with multiple sclerosis.

The rearrangement joins TRBV7-9 to TRBJ2-2; 9 bases map to TRBD1. Germline V gene data show CDR1 as SEHNR and CDR2 as FQNEAQ (reference sequence). CDR3 length equals 14 residues. Trimming removed 5 bases from V and 5 bases from J; junction bases left unmatched: 3. In DNA, the CDR3 is TGTGCCAGCAGCCCGGACAGGGGAACCGGGGAGCTGTTTTTT. Encoded protein: CASSPDRGTGELFF.

The chain carries TRBV19 and TRBJ2-7; 7 nucleotides line up with TRBD2. The CDR3 has 16 amino acids. The V gene end was trimmed by 3 bases and the J gene end by 7 bases; junction bases not matched to a gene: 15. The V gene's germline CDR1 is LNHDA and CDR2 SQIVND (reference sequence). Here the CDR3 DNA reads TGTGCCAGTAGTATCGACGCAAGGACTAGTCGCAAAGAGCAGTACTTC. Translation gives CASSIDARTSRKEQYF.

The chain uses TRBV11-3 and TRBJ2-3; D not certain. The length of the CDR3 is 13 residues. V lost 1 base and J lost 3, with 5 bases in between. Germline V gives CDR1 SGHNT, CDR2 YENEEA. The CDR3 is CASSLAQTDTQYF. The DNA of the CDR3 is TGTGCCAGCAGCTTAGCACAGACAGATACGCAGTATTTT.

V is TRBV9 and J is TRBJ2-2; the D is unclear. V lost 0 bases to trimming and J lost 5 bases, with 11 bases between them. Germline V gene lookup returns CDR1 SGDLS and CDR2 YYNGEE. CDR3 length: 15 residues. CDR3 loop: CASSVGSRLTGELFF. In DNA form, the CDR3 reads TGTGCCAGCAGCGTAGGGTCTCGGTTAACCGGGGAGCTGTTTTTT. Filled out from reference TRBV9 and TRBJ2-2, the complete variable domain reads DSGVTQTPKHLITATGQRVTLRCSPRSGDLSVYWYQQSLDQGLQFLIQYYNGEERAKGNILERFSAQQFPDLHSELNLSSLELGDSALYFCASSVGSRLTGELFFGEGSRLTVL.

This clone showed up just once. The chain is built from TRBV7-2 and TRBJ1-3; TRBD1 matches 9 bases. V was pared by 4 bases and J by 4 bases, with 2 bases of the junction left unmatched. Germline V gene sequence: CDR1 SGHTA, CDR2 FQGNSA. This CDR3 has 14 residues. The CDR3 spells CASSSDRGGNTIYF. DNA for the CDR3: TGTGCCAGCAGCTCGGACAGGGGCGGAAACACCATATATTTT.

This chain connects TRBV6-5 to TRBJ1-5; TRBD1 is a possible D gene (6 bases). V lost 0 bases and J lost 6, with 12 bases in between. CDR1 MNHEY and CDR2 SVGAGI come from the germline V gene. The CDR3 is made up of 15 amino acids. CDR3 nucleotide sequence: TGTGCCAGCAGTTACTCGGGCCAGGGGAGTCAGCCCCAGCATTTT. Translated, it gives CASSYSGQGSQPQHF.

Note on this clone: One end of the junction does not line up with germline, which may come from a read error. The V call is TRBV7-9, the J call TRBJ2-3; maybe TRBD2 (6 bases). Germline V lookup: CDR1 SEHNR, CDR2 FQNEAQ (reference sequence). The CDR3 length is 11 residues. The CDR3 DNA reads as TGTGCCAGCAGCTTAGAGGGACTTCCCAATTTT. The encoded protein is CASSLEGLPNF.

The J gene is TRBJ2-3, the V gene TRBV13; no clear D gene. Between the trimmed V and J ends, which lost 3 bases and 3 bases, there was a span of 10 bases. The length of the CDR3 is 14 residues. The germline CDR1 and CDR2 sequences are PRHDT and FYEKMQ (reference sequence). CDR3 coding DNA: TGTGCCAGCAGCTTGGGCCAGAAAACAGATACGCAGTATTTT. It specifies CASSLGQKTDTQYF.

This clone was counted only a few times. The CDR3, as DNA: TGCGCCAGCAGTCAAAAATTTCCGGGACAGTCGGACTCTGGAAACACCATATATTTT. Residues: CASSQKFPGQSDSGNTIYF. This rearrangement joins TRBV23-1 to TRBJ1-3, with 7 bases identical to TRBD1. TRBV23-1 is noted as an ORF with a role that remains uncertain. Trimming took 2 bases from V and 0 from J; bases not matched to a gene: 13. CDR3 length: 19 residues.

V and J are TRBV7-2 and TRBJ2-3; 7 bases are a match to TRBD2. The length of the CDR3 is 14 residues. V lost 7 bases and J lost 5; bases outside the gene matches: 9. CDR1 is SGHTA and CDR2 is FQGNSA in the germline V gene. CDR3 sequence (DNA): TGTGCCAGCACCAGCGCGGGAGTGGTAGATACGCAGTATTTT. Translation gives CASTSAGVVDTQYF.

This chain connects TRBV20-1 to TRBJ2-7; D uncertain. V was trimmed by 6 bases and J by 3 bases, leaving 6 bases between them. Germline V gene data show CDR1 as DFQATT and CDR2 as SNEGSKA (reference sequence). The length of the CDR3 is 10 residues. CDR3 sequence: CSAPVYEQYV. The CDR3 nucleotides are TGCAGTGCGCCAGTCTACGAGCAGTACGTC.

Here the CDR3 reads CASTLTGQGAEQYF. The CDR3 DNA reads TGTGCCAGCACCCTCACAGGACAGGGGGCCGAGCAGTACTTC. The rearrangement joins TRBV7-9 to TRBJ2-7; 11 bases align to TRBD1. Trimming removed 7 bases from V and 6 bases from J; junction bases left unmatched: 8. The CDR3 runs to 14 residues. Germline V gene sequence: CDR1 SEHNR, CDR2 FQNEAQ (reference sequence).

The CDR3 bases are TGTGCCTGGAGTGTAGGGACTAGCGGCACCGGGGAGCTGTTTTTT. Protein sequence: CAWSVGTSGTGELFF. This sequence joins TRBV30 and TRBJ2-2; 11 positions agree with TRBD2. This CDR3 is 15 amino acids long. V trimming: 0 bases; J trimming: 4 bases; junction bases outside the gene matches: 1. Germline lookup yields CDR1 GTSNPN and CDR2 SVGIG (reference sequence).

This clone was picked up a small number of times. The V gene is TRBV5-1, the J gene TRBJ2-1, with a weak D call TRBD2 (7 bases). The ends were cut back, 4 bases at V and 4 bases at J, with 12 bases in the middle. The CDR3 totals 14 residues. Per the germline V gene, CDR1 is SGHRS and CDR2 is YFSETQ. In DNA form, the CDR3 reads TGCGCCAGCAGCCTAGGGGGGGCGTACAATGAGCAGTTCTTC. Translated: CASSLGGAYNEQFF.

This chain uses TRBV11-3 with TRBJ2-7, with 12 bases aligning to TRBD2. The trim removed 5 bases at V and 4 bases at J, leaving 6 bases unmatched. Per germline, CDR1 SGHNT and CDR2 YENEEA. The CDR3 runs to 15 residues. CDR3 nucleotide sequence: TGTGCCAGCAGCCCCGGGACTAGCGGGCTATACGAGCAGTACGTC. It yields the protein CASSPGTSGLYEQYV.

The rearrangement uses TRBV5-8 and TRBJ1-3; D not certain. The V gene lost 4 bases and the J gene lost 0 bases, with 11 bases spanning the gap. This CDR3 is 15 amino acids long. The germline V gene has CDR1 SGHTS and CDR2 YDEGEE. The CDR3 loop reads CASSLYGFSGNTIYF. Written as DNA, the CDR3 is TGTGCCAGCAGCCTTTATGGCTTCTCTGGAAACACCATATATTTT.

This chain links TRBV6-4 with TRBJ2-1; D is uncertain. Trimming left V 11 bases short and J 5 bases short, with 16 bases between. This CDR3 comprises 13 residues. Germline V CDR1 and CDR2: MRHNA, SNTAGT. Written as DNA, the CDR3 is TGTGCCTCCTCGATCGCCCCGAACAATGAGCAGTTCTTC. Amino acids: CASSIAPNNEQFF.

The chain joins TRBV7-7 to TRBJ2-5; 7 nucleotides match TRBD1. Unmatched junction bases numbered 3, after V lost 1 base and J lost 4 bases. Germline V gene sequence: CDR1 SSHAT, CDR2 FNYEAQ (reference sequence). This CDR3 is built from 14 residues. CDR3 protein: CASSLENRGETQYF. CDR3 nucleotides: TGTGCCAGCAGCTTAGAGAACAGGGGAGAGACCCAGTACTTC.

The chain employs TRBV19 and TRBJ1-1; D ambiguous. Trimming left V 4 bases short and J 0 bases short, with 9 bases between. Germline V gives CDR1 LNHDA, CDR2 SQIVND (reference sequence). The CDR3 covers 14 residues. Written as DNA, the CDR3 is TGTGCCAGTAGTACAGACTCTTTGAACACTGAAGCTTTCTTT. As protein: CASSTDSLNTEAFF. Complete variable domain (other parts from reference TRBV19 and TRBJ1-1): DGGITQSPKYLFRKEGQNVTLSCEQNLNHDAMYWYRQDPGQGLRLIYYSQIVNDFQKGDIAEGYSVSREKKESFPLTVTSAQKNPTAFYLCASSTDSLNTEAFFGQGTRLTVV.

The chain joins TRBV2 to TRBJ2-7; 9 bases agree with TRBD2. The CDR3 consists of 14 residues. J was trimmed by 5 bases and V by 8 bases; bases with no gene match: 10. Germline V gene data show CDR1 as SNHLY and CDR2 as FYNNEI. CDR3 sequence (DNA): TGTGCCAGCGACCGCGGGGGGGAAGGAAACGAGCAGTACTTC. Amino acid sequence: CASDRGGEGNEQYF.

V gene TRBV30 combines with J gene TRBJ2-5; the D gene is possibly TRBD1 (6 bases). V lost 5 bases to trimming and J lost 1 base, with 11 bases between them. The CDR3 loop spans 13 amino acids. Germline V gene lookup returns CDR1 GTSNPN and CDR2 SVGIG (reference sequence). CDR3 residues: CAWAPDSQETQYF. The CDR3 DNA reads TGTGCCTGGGCCCCGGACAGCCAAGAGACCCAGTACTTC. The variable domain in full, with the rest retrieved from reference TRBV30 and TRBJ2-5, is SQTIHQWPATLVQPVGSPLSLECTVEGTSNPNLYWYRQAAGRGLQLLFYSVGIGQISSEVPQNLSASRPQDRQFILSSKKLLLSDSGFYLCAWAPDSQETQYFGPGTRLLVL.